Listed below are T cell receptor beta chains from one sample, sequenced in a study of early T cells in non-severe SARS-CoV-2 infection. TCRdb reprocessed the 5' RACE reads with MiXCR, giving one entry per CDR3 protein. The table lists some 58,000 distinct CDR3 sequences, 10% to 12% of them singletons, with about 2.7% in the top ten. The starting material was whole blood, obtained at baseline. These receptors were obtained from an adult who was a healthcare worker with PCR-confirmed SARS-CoV-2 infection or an uninfected control (not recorded which). CDR3s include the opening cysteine and the closing phenylalanine or tryptophan. A D gene is named only where the DNA matches it firmly. Clone sizes are given selectively: once, few, many, or a class where the clone is expanded.

>-|-|TRBJ2-7|TRBV30
TGTGCCTGGAGTGCACATTTCGTCGAGCAGTACTTC
CAWSAHFVEQYF
>few|TRBD1|TRBJ2-7|TRBV9
TGTGCCAGCAGCGCGACCGGGACAGACTACTACGAGCAGTACTTC
CASSATGTDYYEQYF
>few|TRBD1|TRBJ1-1|TRBV7-9
TGTGCCAGCAGCTTAGCGGACAGGCGGAACACTGAAGCTTTCTTT
CASSLADRRNTEAFF
>few|-|TRBJ1-1|TRBV3-1
TGTGCCAGCCAGTCTCGGGGAGGGATGAACACTGAAGCTTTCTTT
CASQSRGGMNTEAFF
>-|-|TRBJ2-3|TRBV11-2
TGTGCCAGCAGCTTAGATGCTAGCCGCACAGATACGCAGTATTTT
CASSLDASRTDTQYF
>few|TRBD2|TRBJ2-1|TRBV5-5
TGTGCCAGCAGCTTGCCCGGGACTAGCGGGGGGGCCCAGCAGTTCTTC
CASSLPGTSGGAQQFF
>once|TRBD1|TRBJ1-3|TRBV12-3/TRBV12-4
TGTGCCAGCAGTTGGCAGACAGGGACTGGAAACACCATATATTTT
CASSWQTGTGNTIYF
>-|-|TRBJ2-1|TRBV7-2
TGTGCCGACGGGAGCTCCTACAATGAGCAGTTCTTC
CADGSSYNEQFF
>-|-|TRBJ1-5|TRBV20-1
TGCAATGCCCTTCCGGGGCCCACGGGCCAGCCCCAGCATTTT
CNALPGPTGQPQHF
>many|TRBD1|TRBJ1-2|TRBV3-1
TGTGCCAGCAGCCAAGGGTCCAGGGGGGGTGGCTACACCTTC
CASSQGSRGGGYTF
>-|TRBD2|TRBJ2-7|TRBV9
TGTGCCAGCATCACCCAGCGGGGGACCTCTACGATGGAGCAGTACTTC
CASITQRGTSTMEQYF
>-|-|TRBJ1-4|TRBV30
TGTGCCTGGAGCCGGGACGTCTTTAATGAAAAACTGTTTTTT
CAWSRDVFNEKLFF
>many|-|TRBJ1-5|TRBV20-1
TGCAGTGCTAGTCAGGGTACGGATCAGCCCCAGCATTTT
CSASQGTDQPQHF
>-|TRBD1|TRBJ2-3|TRBV20-1
TGCAGTGCTAGAACCGATGATCGGACAGGGGCCGATACGCAGTATTTT
CSARTDDRTGADTQYF
>many|TRBD1|TRBJ1-1|TRBV10-1
TGCGCCAGCAGTGAGAGGGGGCTCGGCACTGAAGCTTTCTTT
CASSERGLGTEAFF
>-|-|TRBJ2-1|TRBV18
TGTGCCAGCTCACGAGACAGCCCGGGGCAGTTCTTC
CASSRDSPGQFF
>many|TRBD1|TRBJ1-1|TRBV6-2/TRBV6-3
TGTGCCAGCCAGGATCCAGGGGGTAACACTGAAGCTTTCTTT
CASQDPGGNTEAFF
>many|-|TRBJ1-2|TRBV27
TGTGCCACCGATACAGAAACTCCTTATGGCTACACCTTC
CATDTETPYGYTF
>-|-|TRBJ1-1|TRBV9
TGTGCGTCTGGTGGAGCTGAAGCTTTCTTT
CASGGAEAFF
>few|TRBD2|TRBJ2-5|TRBV12-5
TGTGCTAGTGGGTTAAGCGGGACCCAAGAGACCCAGTACTTC
CASGLSGTQETQYF
>few|TRBD2|TRBJ2-7|TRBV5-1
TGCGCCAGCAGCTTGGAGCGGGGCACGGACGGGGAGCAGTACTTC
CASSLERGTDGEQYF
>-|TRBD2|TRBJ2-5|TRBV5-6
TGTGCCAGCAGCGATGGGACTACCCAAGAGACCCAGTACTTC
CASSDGTTQETQYF
>few|-|TRBJ2-1|TRBV20-1
TGCAGTGCTAGAGGGGGTGGGACCGATTACAATGAGCAGTTCTTC
CSARGGGTDYNEQFF
>few|TRBD1|TRBJ2-2|TRBV4-1
TGCGCCAGCAGCCTCACAGGGGGCACCGGGGAGCTGTTTTTT
CASSLTGGTGELFF
>-|-|TRBJ1-1|TRBV18
TGTGCCAGCTCACCTGACGGACCATTGAACACTGAAGCTTTCTTT
CASSPDGPLNTEAFF
>many|TRBD1|TRBJ1-6|TRBV5-1
TGCGCCAGCAGCTTGGGACAGGGTGGATCACCCCTCCACTTT
CASSLGQGGSPLHF
>-|-|TRBJ2-7|TRBV19
TGTGCCAGTAGTTCCCCGGGGGTGAGCTCCTACGAGCAGTACTTC
CASSSPGVSSYEQYF
>few|TRBD2|TRBJ2-1|TRBV12-3/TRBV12-4
TGTGCCAGCACACCCCGGACTAGCGGGGTCTACAATGAGCAGTTCTTC
CASTPRTSGVYNEQFF
>few|-|TRBJ2-6|TRBV12-3/TRBV12-4
TGTGCCAGCAGCCCGTCTGGGGCCAACGTCCTGACTTTC
CASSPSGANVLTF
>many|-|TRBJ2-1|TRBV6-1
TGTGCCAGCAGTGAACGGGAGAGCTCCTACAATGAGCAGTTCTTC
CASSERESSYNEQFF
>-|-|TRBJ2-6|TRBV7-2
TGTGCCAGCAGCCCCAGTCCTGGGGCCAACGTCCTGACTTTC
CASSPSPGANVLTF
>-|-|TRBJ2-3|TRBV11-2
TGTGCCAGCAGCTTTTGGGGAGGTTCTGCGGATACGCAGTATTTT
CASSFWGGSADTQYF
>medium-sized|-|TRBJ2-1|TRBV12-3/TRBV12-4
TGTGCCAGCAGTTTTCGTGTCTCCTACAATGAGCAGTTCTTC
CASSFRVSYNEQFF
>many|-|TRBJ2-7|TRBV7-9
TGTGCCAGCAGCTTAGTCGTAGGGGGCGAGCAGTACTTC
CASSLVVGGEQYF
>-|-|TRBJ2-3|TRBV12-3/TRBV12-4
TGTGCCAGCAGATCCCGGGATACGCAGTATTTT
CASRSRDTQYF
>many|TRBD1|TRBJ2-3|TRBV10-3
TGTGCCATCAGTGAGTCGGGACAGGGAGTGAGAGATACGCAGTATTTT
CAISESGQGVRDTQYF
>many|-|TRBJ1-2|TRBV2
TGTGCCAGCAGCCAACCAGGGGAACGTACGGATGGCTACACCTTC
CASSQPGERTDGYTF
>many|-|TRBJ1-1|TRBV11-1
TGTGCCAGCAGCTTAGAGGCGAATCAAGGAGCTTTCTTT
CASSLEANQGAFF
>few|TRBD1|TRBJ2-3|TRBV10-3
TGTGCCATCAGTGAAGAACCGGGACAGGGGACGGATACGCAGTATTTT
CAISEEPGQGTDTQYF
>-|-|TRBJ2-7|TRBV6-1
TGTGCCAGTACAGGGAACTACGAGCAGTACTTC
CASTGNYEQYF
>-|TRBD2|TRBJ2-7|TRBV19
TGTGCCAGTAGTAAGTTAGCGGGGGCCGCCTACGAGCAGTACTTC
CASSKLAGAAYEQYF
>-|-|TRBJ2-2|TRBV7-9
TGTGCCAGCAGCTTAGGGACGGGAATCGCCGGGGAGCTGTTTTTT
CASSLGTGIAGELFF
>-|-|TRBJ1-5|TRBV18
TGTGCCAGCTCACCAGGGGCAGATCAGCCCCAGCATTTT
CASSPGADQPQHF
>-|-|TRBJ1-4|TRBV9
TGTGCCAGCAGCTCCGGGACGGCCGAAAAACTGTTTTTT
CASSSGTAEKLFF
>many|-|TRBJ2-3|TRBV30
TGTGCCTGGATGCACAGTTCTGGAACAGATACGCAGTATTTT
CAWMHSSGTDTQYF
>-|-|TRBJ2-5|TRBV14
TGTGCCAGCGGCAGGTGGGGTTCGGGAGAGACCCAGTACTTC
CASGRWGSGETQYF
>many|TRBD1|TRBJ1-5|TRBV10-3
TGTGCCATCAGTGAGAGAGGGGGCGCGGTAAGCAATCAGCCCCAGCATTTT
CAISERGGAVSNQPQHF
>-|-|TRBJ1-2|TRBV7-2
TGTGCCAGCAGCTTAGGTGTTTCGGGGGATGGCTACACCTTC
CASSLGVSGDGYTF
>few|-|TRBJ1-2|TRBV19
TGTGCCAGTCGCCCTCGGGGGGGCGATACCTATGGCTACACCTTC
CASRPRGGDTYGYTF
>-|-|TRBJ2-3|TRBV6-5
TGTGCCAGCAGGTACAGAGGGGGGAGGAGTACAGATACGCAGTATTTT
CASRYRGGRSTDTQYF